Shown below are 30 T cell receptor beta chains from a single sample sequenced in a study of T cell responses to AZD1222 COVID-19 vaccine. Repertoires were generated with immunoSEQ multiplex PCR, while TCRdb's copy carries only in-frame clones and drops some. The sample has around 81,000 clones; 75% to 95% are singletons. Sequenced material: peripheral blood, taken 28 days after the second AZD1222 dose. The receptors come from an adult who received the AZD1222 COVID-19 vaccine.

V and J are TRBV5-8 and TRBJ1-1; the match to TRBD1 covers 8 bases. Germline trimming cut 4 bases from V and 1 base from J; bases unmatched to any gene: 3. CDR1 SGHTS and CDR2 YDEGEE come from the germline V gene. CDR3 length: 14 residues. In DNA, the CDR3 is TGTGCCAGCAGCATCGACAGGGGGAACACTGAAGCTTTCTTT. Translating gives CASSIDRGNTEAFF.

This rearrangement joins TRBV19 to TRBJ2-4; TRBD1 agrees at 9 bases. The V gene's germline CDR1 is LNHDA and CDR2 SQIVND (reference sequence). V trimming: 5 bases; J trimming: 7 bases; junction bases outside the gene matches: 6. CDR3 length equals 14 residues. CDR3 in amino acids: CASSPRQGGNIQYF. Here the CDR3 DNA reads TGTGCCAGTAGTCCCCGACAGGGGGGGAACATTCAGTACTTC.

The chain uses TRBV14 and TRBJ1-4; weak D call: TRBD1 (6 bases). Germline CDR1 and CDR2: SGHDN and FVKESK. Trimming cost V 0 bases and J 7 bases, with 9 bases left between them. CDR3 size: 14 residues. The CDR3 spells CASSQETRGEKLFF. In nucleotides, the CDR3 is TGTGCCAGCAGCCAAGAGACCAGGGGTGAAAAACTGTTTTTT.

The V and J genes are TRBV28 and TRBJ1-4; 7 positions agree with TRBD1. The J segment lost 2 bases and the V segment lost 6 bases, leaving 9 bases of the junction unmatched. Germline V gene lookup returns CDR1 MDHEN and CDR2 SYDVKM. This CDR3 has 16 amino acids. Here the CDR3 DNA reads TGTGCCAGCAGGCCTCACAGGGGAGGCACTAATGAAAAACTGTTTTTT. It specifies CASRPHRGGTNEKLFF. Variable domain in full (rest from reference TRBV28 and TRBJ1-4): DVKVTQSSRYLVKRTGEKVFLECVQDMDHENMFWYRQDPGLGLRLIYFSYDVKMKEKGDIPEGYSVSREKKERFSLILESASTNQTSMYLCASRPHRGGTNEKLFFGSGTQLSVL.

The V and J genes are TRBV11-2 and TRBJ2-4; no clear D. The germline V gene encodes CDR1 SGHAT and CDR2 FQNNGV. The CDR3 totals 13 residues. The V end lost 5 bases, the J end lost 2 bases, and 7 bases lay between the germline ends. The CDR3 bases are TGTGCCAGCAGCCACCCTCCCAAAAACATTCAGTACTTC. Translating gives CASSHPPKNIQYF.

The chain is built from TRBV2 and TRBJ2-1; D not certain. This CDR3 comprises 16 residues. Germline V gene lookup returns CDR1 SNHLY and CDR2 FYNNEI. V lost 0 bases to trimming and J lost 4 bases, with 13 bases between them. DNA of the CDR3: TGTGCCAGCAGTGAAGCTGGCCCACTTCCATACAATGAGCAGTTCTTC. Amino acid sequence: CASSEAGPLPYNEQFF.

The chain recombines TRBV5-4 with TRBJ2-7, with TRBD2 identical over 7 bases. The CDR3 consists of 13 residues. V dropped 2 bases and J dropped 2; count of bases not matched to a gene: 1. From germline, CDR1 is SGHNT and CDR2 YYREEE (reference sequence). This CDR3 is CASSFAGAYEQYF. In DNA, the CDR3 is TGTGCCAGCAGCTTTGCGGGGGCCTACGAGCAGTACTTC.

The chain links TRBV28 to TRBJ1-1, with D perhaps matching TRBD1 (5 bases). CDR1 is MDHEN, CDR2 SYDVKM, per germline. The CDR3 spans 15 residues. The germline V and J ends were trimmed by 5 bases and 1 base, with 14 bases remaining between them. The CDR3 nucleotides read TGTGCCAGCAGTCCCTCGGCGGGGCAGAACACTGAAGCTTTCTTT. The encoded protein is CASSPSAGQNTEAFF.

The CDR3 region is CASSRDATNEKLFF. The CDR3 DNA is TGTGCCAGCAGTCGTGATGCAACTAATGAAAAACTGTTTTTT. The V call is TRBV2, the J call TRBJ1-4, with D hard to call. This CDR3 contains 14 residues. Germline V gene lookup returns CDR1 SNHLY and CDR2 FYNNEI. The V gene lost 5 bases and the J gene lost 0 bases, with 7 bases spanning the gap.

In this sample, this clone turned up a few times. V usage is TRBV11-2 and J usage is TRBJ2-7; 8 bases map to TRBD2. Germline V CDR1 and CDR2: SGHAT, FQNNGV. J lost 2 bases, V lost 2 bases, and 11 bases had no gene match. The CDR3 is 17 residues long. The CDR3 region is CASSLSGVGTRPYEQYF. CDR3 coding DNA: TGTGCCAGCAGCTTAAGTGGGGTGGGGACTAGGCCCTACGAGCAGTACTTC. The full variable domain, with the rest looked up from reference TRBV11-2 and TRBJ2-7, is EAGVAQSPRYKIIEKRQSVAFWCNPISGHATLYWYQQILGQGPKLLIQFQNNGVVDDSQLPKDRFSAERLKGVDSTLKIQPAKLEDSAVYLCASSLSGVGTRPYEQYFGPGTRLTVT.

The rearrangement uses TRBV30 and TRBJ2-7, with TRBD1 as a possible D gene (6 bases). Germline CDR1 GTSNPN, CDR2 SVGIG (reference sequence). The CDR3 length is 12 residues. The V end lost 4 bases, the J end lost 4 bases, and 11 bases lay between the germline ends. As DNA, the CDR3 is TGTGCCTGGACGGGCAGGGGTTACGAGCAGTACTTC. Encoded protein: CAWTGRGYEQYF.

This chain links TRBV12-3 or TRBV12-4 with TRBJ2-3; D is unclear. The V and J ends lost 0 bases and 3 bases respectively, with 4 bases between them. The CDR3 consists of 13 residues. The CDR3: CASSLAGTDTQYF. The DNA of the CDR3 is TGTGCCAGCAGTTTAGCGGGAACAGATACGCAGTATTTT.

V usage is TRBV7-9 and J usage is TRBJ2-2; no firm D call. The germline V gene encodes CDR1 SEHNR and CDR2 FQNEAQ (reference sequence). Trimming stripped 1 base from V and 4 bases from J, with 13 bases between. This CDR3 is built from 16 residues. The CDR3 sequence is CASSLGPGPGTGELFF. The CDR3 nucleotides read TGTGCCAGCAGCTTAGGGCCGGGCCCGGGCACCGGGGAGCTGTTTTTT.

The chain carries TRBV5-1 and TRBJ2-3; the match to TRBD2 covers 10 bases. The ends lost 4 bases at V and 4 bases at J; junction bases unmatched: 6. This CDR3 is built from 15 residues. The V gene's germline CDR1 is SGHRS and CDR2 YFSETQ. Here the CDR3 reads CASSDPSGSSDTQYF. The CDR3 DNA is TGCGCCAGCAGCGACCCTAGCGGGAGTTCAGATACGCAGTATTTT. Together with reference TRBV5-1 and TRBJ2-3, the CDR3 gives the full variable domain: KAGVTQTPRYLIKTRGQQVTLSCSPISGHRSVSWYQQTPGQGLQFLFEYFSETQRNKGNFPGRFSGRQFSNSRSEMNVSTLELGDSALYLCASSDPSGSSDTQYFGPGTRLTVL.

The rearrangement uses TRBV5-8 and TRBJ1-6; D gene uncertain. Trimming stripped 3 bases from V and 6 bases from J, with 13 bases between. Looked up from germline, CDR1 is SGHTS and CDR2 is YDEGEE. There are 15 residues in the CDR3. The CDR3 DNA reads as TGTGCCAGCAGCTATTCGGGATTGCTTAATTCACCCCTCCACTTT. As protein: CASSYSGLLNSPLHF.

The V gene is TRBV30, the J gene TRBJ2-7; 10 bases line up with TRBD2. The CDR3 consists of 12 residues. Germline V gene sequence: CDR1 GTSNPN, CDR2 SVGIG (reference sequence). Trimming removed 7 bases from V and 3 bases from J; junction bases left unmatched: 3. The CDR3 reads CASRTSGYEQYF. The CDR3 DNA reads as TGTGCCTCACGGACTAGCGGCTACGAGCAGTACTTC.

The chain employs TRBV19 and TRBJ2-5; D perhaps matches TRBD1 (5 bases). Per the germline V gene, CDR1 is LNHDA and CDR2 is SQIVND (reference sequence). The CDR3 runs 13 residues. V was clipped by 4 bases and J by 1 base, with 7 bases between them. CDR3 coding DNA: TGTGCCAGTAGTAGACAGTTCCAAGAGACCCAGTACTTC. Protein product: CASSRQFQETQYF.

This chain joins TRBV20-1 and TRBJ2-5; D is possibly TRBD1 or TRBD2 (6 bases each). Germline lookup yields CDR1 DFQATT and CDR2 SNEGSKA (reference sequence). The length of the CDR3 is 14 residues. V was cut by 3 bases and J by 5 bases, with 16 bases left in between. CDR3 in amino acids: CSASSGGVWETQYF. For the CDR3, the DNA is TGCAGTGCTAGTTCCGGGGGCGTCTGGGAGACCCAGTACTTC.

This chain joins TRBV10-1 and TRBJ2-1; possibly TRBD2 for D (6 bases). With 3 bases removed from V and 6 bases from J, the gap between germline ends came to 9 bases. CDR3 size: 13 residues. Germline V gives CDR1 WNHNN, CDR2 SYGVQD (reference sequence). As DNA, the CDR3 is TGCGCCAGCAGTGAAGGGACTCGCAATGAGCAGTTCTTC. This encodes CASSEGTRNEQFF.

J is TRBJ2-7 and V is TRBV6-5; 13 bases line up with TRBD2. Germline V gene lookup returns CDR1 MNHEY and CDR2 SVGAGI. The CDR3 runs 15 residues. V trimming: 6 bases; J trimming: 6 bases; junction bases outside the gene matches: 8. CDR3 coding DNA: TGTGCCAGCAGCTTTCTCGGACTAGCGGGAGCCGAGCAGTACTTC. Its translation: CASSFLGLAGAEQYF.

This chain joins TRBV20-1 and TRBJ1-6; weak D call: TRBD1 (6 bases). The length of the CDR3 is 13 residues. V was pared by 3 bases and J by 10 bases, with 13 bases between. Germline lookup yields CDR1 DFQATT and CDR2 SNEGSKA (reference sequence). This chain's CDR3 is CSASKQGESPLHF. The CDR3 bases are TGCAGTGCTAGTAAACAGGGAGAATCACCCCTCCACTTT.

The chain has TRBV27 and TRBJ2-7, with D unclear. This CDR3 region has 17 residues. Trimming removed 5 bases from V and 0 bases from J, with 20 bases in between. CDR1 is MNHEY, CDR2 SMNVEV, per germline (reference sequence). The CDR3 bases are TGTGCCAGCAGTCCCGAGCTGTCGTGGGCCCTCTCCTACGAGCAGTACTTC. This gives the protein CASSPELSWALSYEQYF.

This chain uses TRBV9 with TRBJ2-1, with unresolved D. Germline V gene data show CDR1 as SGDLS and CDR2 as YYNGEE. The CDR3 spans 16 residues. V was trimmed by 1 base and J by 6 bases, leaving 17 bases between them. CDR3 amino acids: CASSVNEGVWLNEQFF. For the CDR3, the DNA is TGTGCCAGCAGCGTAAACGAAGGAGTTTGGCTCAATGAGCAGTTCTTC.

The V call is TRBV19, the J call TRBJ2-5; D remains unclear. CDR3 size: 13 residues. V lost 5 bases, J lost 2 bases, and 9 bases lay in between. Per the germline V gene, CDR1 is LNHDA and CDR2 is SQIVND (reference sequence). CDR3 nucleotide sequence: TGTGCCAGTAGTTCGATCCAGCAAGAGACCCAGTACTTC. Encoded protein: CASSSIQQETQYF.

The J gene is TRBJ1-1, the V gene TRBV18; 7 bases are shared with TRBD1. Unmatched junction bases numbered 3, after V lost 2 bases and J lost 3 bases. CDR1 and CDR2 (germline): KGHSH, LQKENI. The CDR3 runs 14 residues. In DNA, the CDR3 is TGTGCCAGCTCACCAAGAGACAGGGACACTGAAGCTTTCTTT. Its translation is CASSPRDRDTEAFF.

The rearrangement uses TRBV7-2 and TRBJ2-7; D is tentatively TRBD1 or TRBD2 (6 bases each). This CDR3 is built from 15 residues. The germline gives CDR1 SGHTA, CDR2 FQGNSA. Trimming left V 2 bases short and J 4 bases short, with 15 bases between. Written as DNA, the CDR3 is TGTGCCAGCAGCTTAAGCCAACAGGGAGGATACGAGCAGTACTTC. Translated, it gives CASSLSQQGGYEQYF.

The chain has TRBV5-1 and TRBJ1-1; the D is unclear. This CDR3 comprises 13 residues. The germline V and J ends were trimmed by 2 bases and 4 bases, with 9 bases remaining between them. CDR1 and CDR2 from the germline V gene are SGHRS and YFSETQ. Here the CDR3 DNA reads TGCGCCAGCAGCTTCCAACAGTCCACTGAAGCTTTCTTT. Protein: CASSFQQSTEAFF.

V usage is TRBV30 and J usage is TRBJ1-1; unclear D gene. Germline CDR1 and CDR2: GTSNPN and SVGIG (reference sequence). There are 13 residues in the CDR3. Trimming pared 0 bases from V and 3 bases from J, leaving 8 bases between. The CDR3 DNA reads as TGTGCCTGGAGTGTAGCCCGGCACACTGAAGCTTTCTTT. Protein: CAWSVARHTEAFF.

The V and J genes are TRBV6-6 and TRBJ2-2; 12 nucleotides match TRBD2. Trimming cost V 6 bases and J 6 bases; bases outside gene matches: 5. CDR3 length: 15 amino acids. The V gene's germline CDR1 is MNHNY and CDR2 SVGAGI (reference sequence). The CDR3 here is CASSPGLAGSGELFF. CDR3 coding DNA: TGTGCCAGCAGCCCCGGACTAGCGGGGTCCGGGGAGCTGTTTTTT.

The chain employs TRBV19 and TRBJ2-7; 12 positions agree with TRBD2. The length of the CDR3 is 16 residues. The germline CDR1 and CDR2 sequences are LNHDA and SQIVND (reference sequence). J was trimmed by 2 bases and V by 4 bases; bases with no gene match: 6. CDR3 sequence reads: CASSTTLAGGPYEQYF. The CDR3 DNA sequence: TGTGCCAGTAGTACCACACTAGCGGGAGGCCCCTACGAGCAGTACTTC. Full variable domain (remainder filled in from reference TRBV19 and TRBJ2-7): DGGITQSPKYLFRKEGQNVTLSCEQNLNHDAMYWYRQDPGQGLRLIYYSQIVNDFQKGDIAEGYSVSREKKESFPLTVTSAQKNPTAFYLCASSTTLAGGPYEQYFGPGTRLTVT.